Presented here are 10 T cell receptor beta chains from one specimen sequenced in a study of response to subunit inactivated influenza vaccine. TCRdb passed the RT-PCR reads through MiXCR, listing each CDR3 protein once. The repertoire holds some 500,000 distinct CDR3 sequences, with 10% to 15% as singletons. Sequencing was performed on PBMCs from blood, taken roughly 46 days after vaccination. The receptors come from a man in his fifties or sixties who received an inactivated influenza vaccine.

The rearrangement links TRBV7-3 to TRBJ2-3, with a weak D call TRBD2 (6 bases). Trimming took 1 base from V and 6 from J, leaving 14 bases between them. The germline V gene encodes CDR1 SGHTA and CDR2 FQGTGA. The CDR3 is made up of 15 amino acids. The CDR3 spells CASSLSPAGRDTQYF. CDR3 sequence (DNA): TGTGCCAGCAGCTTAAGTCCGGCGGGAAGGGATACGCAGTATTTT.

The J gene is TRBJ2-1, the V gene TRBV29-1; 9 bases map to TRBD1. This CDR3 has 15 amino acids. The junction had 6 bases not matched to a gene; V was cut back by 3 bases and J by 3 bases. Germline-derived CDR1 and CDR2 are SQVTM and ANQGSEA. CDR3 protein: CSVEAGTGRYNEQFF. The CDR3 DNA is TGCAGCGTTGAGGCCGGGACAGGGCGCTACAATGAGCAGTTCTTC.

The chain combines TRBV25-1 with TRBJ1-2, with D possibly TRBD1 on 5 matching bases. The germline gives CDR1 MGHDK, CDR2 SYGVNS. This CDR3 has 16 amino acids. V was shortened by 3 bases and J by 1 base, with 15 bases between the two germline ends. The CDR3 coding sequence is TGTGCCAGCAGTGATCAAGGACATAGGCGTAACTATGGCTACACCTTC. Amino acid sequence: CASSDQGHRRNYGYTF.

The chain links TRBV9 to TRBJ2-3; D may match TRBD1 or TRBD2 (5 bases each). The V and J ends lost 3 bases and 0 bases respectively, with 14 bases between them. The CDR3 has 16 amino acids. The germline V gene encodes CDR1 SGDLS and CDR2 YYNGEE. The CDR3 sequence is CASSAGGGYSTDTQYF. CDR3 in DNA: TGTGCCAGCAGCGCTGGTGGGGGTTACAGCACAGATACGCAGTATTTT.

The J gene is TRBJ2-3, the V gene TRBV7-2; 8 positions agree with TRBD1. V lost 0 bases and J lost 6; bases outside the gene matches: 5. CDR3 size: 15 residues. Germline loops: CDR1 SGHTA, CDR2 FQGNSA. Written as DNA, the CDR3 is TGTGCCAGCAGCTTAGCCGACAGGGGTTGGGATACGCAGTATTTT. Translated: CASSLADRGWDTQYF.

This clonotype has just a few counts. The chain links TRBV20-1 to TRBJ1-4; a possible D gene is TRBD1 (5 bases). CDR1 and CDR2 (germline): DFQATT, SNEGSKA (reference sequence). V gave up 0 bases and J gave up 12 bases, with 17 bases separating them. This CDR3 is built from 14 residues. The CDR3 DNA reads as TGCAGTGCTAGAGATTCAGGGAATGTTGTGGAACTGTTTTTT. Protein sequence: CSARDSGNVVELFF.

At least ten counts were recorded for this clonotype. The chain has TRBV12-3 or TRBV12-4 and TRBJ2-1; TRBD1 might be the D (5 bases). The CDR3 sequence is 15 residues long. The V end was cut by 6 bases, the J end by 6 bases, with 18 bases between. The CDR3 DNA is TGTGCCAGCAGACTTCAGGGTGGACACGGCAATGAGCAGTTCTTC. Amino acid sequence: CASRLQGGHGNEQFF.

This clonotype was seen at least ten times. V is TRBV4-3 and J is TRBJ2-1; D is unresolved. CDR3 length: 15 residues. V lost 1 base and J 2 bases, leaving 9 bases between the germline ends. CDR1 and CDR2 (germline): LGHNA, YSLEER. The CDR3 nucleotides are TGCGCCAGCAGCCAAGGTCGAGTGGCCTACAATGAGCAGTTCTTC. Protein product: CASSQGRVAYNEQFF.

Concerning this clonotype itself: A junction boundary mismatches the germline segment, possibly from a read error. The V and J genes are TRBV7-7 and TRBJ2-5, with D tentatively TRBD1 or TRBD2 (6 bases each). The CDR3 loop spans 13 amino acids. Per the germline V gene, CDR1 is SSHAT and CDR2 is FNYEAQ (reference sequence). The CDR3 DNA follows: TGTGCTAGCAGCTTACAGGGAGGTGGGGCCCAGTACTTC. Amino acids: CASSLQGGGAQYF.

This clonotype has a handful of counts. The genes are TRBV4-3 and TRBJ2-1; D gene unclear. Germline V gene data show CDR1 as LGHNA and CDR2 as YSLEER. Trimming took off 1 base at V and 4 bases at J, with 8 bases between the two ends. The CDR3 has 14 amino acids. CDR3 sequence reads: CASSQGEGYNEQFF. The CDR3, as DNA: TGCGCCAGCAGCCAAGGAGAAGGGTACAATGAGCAGTTCTTC.